The 18 T cell receptor beta chains below were found in one sample sequenced in a study of T-cell memory formation after mild COVID-19. TCRdb recomputed calls from the 5' RACE reads with MiXCR, one row per CDR3 protein. The sample has approximately 260,000 distinct CDR3 sequences, roughly 17% seen once. The specimen sequenced was PBMCs or a T cell subset sorted from them (not recorded which). These receptor sequences come from a man aged 18 to 30 who had mild COVID-19 (a few samples of this study predate the infection). Cell type and time point are not known.

The chain has TRBV28 and TRBJ2-7; D is possibly TRBD2 (5 bases). With 4 bases removed from V and 2 bases from J, the gap between germline ends came to 18 bases. Germline V gene sequence: CDR1 MDHEN, CDR2 SYDVKM. CDR3 size: 16 residues. CDR3 amino acids: CASSSNPWTGTYEQYV. In DNA form, the CDR3 reads TGTGCCAGCAGTTCGAACCCTTGGACGGGAACCTACGAGCAGTACGTC.

The gene calls are TRBV20-1 and TRBJ1-2; 11 bases are a match to TRBD1. The CDR3 runs 14 residues. Germline-derived CDR1 and CDR2 are DFQATT and SNEGSKA (reference sequence). J lost 11 bases, V lost 6 bases, and 14 bases had no gene match. In DNA, the CDR3 is TGCAGTGCCCTTACCGGGACAGGGGGGAGAAGATACACCTTC. Translating it yields CSALTGTGGRRYTF.

This sequence joins TRBV12-3 or TRBV12-4 and TRBJ1-5, with a tentative D call TRBD1 (5 bases). The CDR3 is 15 amino acids. The V and J ends lost 5 bases and 0 bases respectively, with 11 bases between them. The CDR3 loop is CASSTRTLSNQPQHF. In nucleotides, the CDR3 is TGTGCCAGCAGTACCCGGACACTTAGCAATCAGCCCCAGCATTTT.

This clonotype has a handful of counts. At one end the junction does not follow the germline gene, possibly because of a read error. The chain couples TRBV20-1 to TRBJ2-5, with a possible D match to TRBD1 (6 bases). The CDR3 length is 10 residues. Germline CDR1 is DFQATT and CDR2 is SNEGSKA (reference sequence). The CDR3 region has the DNA TGCAGTGCGAGAGGACAGTCACAGTACTTC. Protein sequence: CSARGQSQYF.

The chain links TRBV9 to TRBJ1-2, with 9 positions matching TRBD1. This CDR3 has 14 amino acids. J was trimmed by 8 bases and V by 4 bases; bases with no gene match: 9. CDR1 and CDR2 from the germline V gene are SGDLS and YYNGEE. CDR3 bases: TGTGCCAGCAGCTCAAAGGACAGGGGACAGGGCTACACCTTC. Protein product: CASSSKDRGQGYTF. The variable domain in full, completed from reference TRBV9 and TRBJ1-2, reads DSGVTQTPKHLITATGQRVTLRCSPRSGDLSVYWYQQSLDQGLQFLIQYYNGEERAKGNILERFSAQQFPDLHSELNLSSLELGDSALYFCASSSKDRGQGYTFGSGTRLTVV.

The chain recombines TRBV3-1 with TRBJ2-1, with D perhaps TRBD1 or TRBD2 (6 bases each). Germline CDR1 and CDR2: LGHDT and YNNKEL (reference sequence). The CDR3 has 13 residues. The CDR3 nucleotides are TGTGCACGTGTGAGGGGGGCCATTAATGAGCAGTTCTTC. Amino acid sequence: CARVRGAINEQFF.

The V gene is TRBV7-9, the J gene TRBJ2-2; a possible D gene is TRBD1 (6 bases). From germline, CDR1 is SEHNR and CDR2 FQNEAQ (reference sequence). The CDR3 is 15 amino acids. The ends were cut back, 2 bases at V and 4 bases at J, with 11 bases in the middle. CDR3 sequence (DNA): TGTGCCAGCAGCTTATCCCCAGGGGCCACCGGGGAGCTGTTTTTT. This codes for CASSLSPGATGELFF. The full variable domain, its missing parts supplied by reference TRBV7-9 and TRBJ2-2, is DTGVSQNPRHKITKRGQNVTFRCDPISEHNRLYWYRQTLGQGPEFLTYFQNEAQLEKSRLLSDRFSAERPKGSFSTLEIQRTEQGDSAMYLCASSLSPGATGELFFGEGSRLTVL.

The V gene is TRBV9, the J gene TRBJ1-4; D is uncertain. Germline V lookup: CDR1 SGDLS, CDR2 YYNGEE. The CDR3 consists of 14 residues. Trimming left V 2 bases short and J 5 bases short, with 10 bases between. This CDR3 is CASSVGGWNEKLFF. CDR3 in DNA: TGTGCCAGCAGCGTTGGAGGGTGGAATGAAAAACTGTTTTTT.

This rearrangement joins TRBV20-1 to TRBJ1-2, with D tentatively TRBD1 (6 bases). From germline, CDR1 is DFQATT and CDR2 SNEGSKA (reference sequence). The ends were cut back, 5 bases at V and 2 bases at J, with 12 bases in the middle. The CDR3 extends over 13 amino acids. CDR3 sequence: CSASQGKNYGYTF. In DNA form, the CDR3 reads TGCAGTGCTTCACAGGGCAAAAACTATGGCTACACCTTC.

Ten or more counts support this clonotype. This chain links TRBV5-1 with TRBJ2-2; D uncertain. Germline V gene sequence: CDR1 SGHRS, CDR2 YFSETQ. This CDR3 contains 13 residues. Trimming removed 0 bases from V and 4 bases from J, with 4 bases in between. The CDR3 is CASSLERTGELFF. CDR3 in DNA: TGCGCCAGCAGCTTGGAACGCACCGGGGAGCTGTTTTTT.

The table lists this clonotype with a few counts. V gene TRBV12-3 or TRBV12-4 combines with J gene TRBJ1-2; D is uncertain. V was shortened by 4 bases and J by 2 bases, with 14 bases between the two germline ends. CDR3 length equals 15 residues. The CDR3 sequence is CASSSSPHLNYGYTF. The CDR3 nucleotides read TGTGCCAGCAGTTCTTCCCCGCATCTCAACTATGGCTACACCTTC.

This rearrangement joins TRBV18 to TRBJ1-1; 7 bases line up with TRBD1. The CDR3 is 16 amino acids. J gave up 5 bases and V 2 bases, and 11 bases lay outside the gene matches. In germline, CDR1 is KGHSH, CDR2 LQKENI. This CDR3 is CASSPIEDRPETEAFF. The CDR3 DNA is TGTGCCAGCTCACCAATTGAGGACAGGCCTGAGACTGAAGCTTTCTTT.

This clonotype was observed a handful of times. The rearrangement joins TRBV18 to TRBJ1-5; possibly TRBD1 for D (6 bases). The CDR3 consists of 18 residues. V lost 2 bases and J 2 bases, leaving 19 bases between the germline ends. Germline V gives CDR1 KGHSH, CDR2 LQKENI. The CDR3 DNA sequence: TGTGCCAGCTCACCATCCCCTGGGGGCCCAACCGGCAATCAGCCCCAGCATTTT. Its protein is CASSPSPGGPTGNQPQHF.

The chain couples TRBV6-1 to TRBJ2-6; possible D gene TRBD1, 5 bases. The CDR3 has 15 residues. Trimming took 7 bases from V and 2 from J, leaving 12 bases between them. Germline V gene data show CDR1 as MNHNS and CDR2 as SASEGT. The CDR3 sequence: CASKGSTAGANVLTF. As DNA, the CDR3 is TGTGCCAGCAAGGGATCGACAGCTGGGGCCAACGTCCTGACTTTC.

The chain links TRBV12-3 or TRBV12-4 to TRBJ2-2; unclear D gene. This CDR3 is built from 18 residues. The V and J ends lost 5 bases and 3 bases respectively, with 22 bases between them. This chain's CDR3 is CASSRNRARQLDTGELFF. CDR3 nucleotides: TGTGCCAGCAGTAGGAACAGAGCCCGGCAACTCGACACCGGGGAGCTGTTTTTT.

The table lists this clonotype with many counts. The chain employs TRBV20-1 and TRBJ2-1, with D hard to call. The CDR3 is 11 residues long. Trimming shortened V by 6 bases and J by 9 bases, and 12 bases separated the two germline ends. The germline gives CDR1 DFQATT, CDR2 SNEGSKA (reference sequence). The CDR3 sequence is CSAPSPSEQFF. In nucleotides, the CDR3 is TGCAGTGCCCCATCCCCGAGTGAGCAGTTCTTC.

The J gene is TRBJ2-2, the V gene TRBV7-2; D remains unclear. CDR1 is SGHTA and CDR2 is FQGNSA in the germline V gene. The CDR3 runs to 15 residues. The V end was cut by 5 bases, the J end by 2 bases, with 12 bases between. The CDR3 bases are TGTGCCAGCAGCATAGACATTACAAACACCGGGGAGCTGTTTTTT. This sequence encodes CASSIDITNTGELFF.

This clonotype was seen many times. This rearrangement joins TRBV4-2 to TRBJ2-7, with 11 bases aligning to TRBD2. V shed 2 bases, J shed 3 bases, and the junction held 6 bases outside the gene matches. The CDR3 has 16 amino acids. Per the germline V gene, CDR1 is LGHNA and CDR2 is YNFKEQ. For the CDR3, the DNA is TGTGCCAGCAGCCAAATCACCGGGACTAGCGGCTACGAGCAGTACTTC. It translates to CASSQITGTSGYEQYF.